This entry lists 9 T cell receptor beta chains sequenced from one sample in a study of blood T cell repertoires in COVID-19 (dated by TCRdb to between 2020 and 2021). Library preparation employed the immunoSEQ multiplex PCR assay. Imported from immuneACCESS, the table was reduced by TCRdb to in-frame sequences with V and J called. These copies leave out some clones; in studies compared against another copy, an unresolved V gene accounts for under half, and the cause of the remainder is not known. The sample contains nearly 25,000 clones, 80% to 90% of them found a single time. The top ten clones comprise 9% to 10% of the sample. Input material: peripheral blood. The receptors were gathered from a man aged 65 to 85 with acute or convalescent COVID-19.

The V call is TRBV2, the J call TRBJ2-3, with TRBD2 matching over 16 bases. V lost 6 bases, J lost 0 bases, and 9 bases stayed unmatched. Germline V CDR1 and CDR2: SNHLY, FYNNEI. There are 19 residues in the CDR3. CDR3 region: CASSAGTSGRGRSTDTQYF. In DNA form, the CDR3 reads TGTGCCAGCAGCGCTGGGACTAGCGGGAGGGGTCGTAGCACAGATACGCAGTATTTT.

The chain links TRBV5-1 to TRBJ2-7, with TRBD1 as a possible D gene (7 bases). Germline loops: CDR1 SGHRS, CDR2 YFSETQ. CDR3 size: 16 residues. V was trimmed by 0 bases and J by 0 bases, leaving 13 bases between them. CDR3 coding DNA: TGCGCCAGCAGCTTGGACAGGGGAGGTAGCTCCTACGAGCAGTACTTC. It yields the protein CASSLDRGGSSYEQYF.

This chain uses TRBV20-1 with TRBJ2-3; TRBD2 matches at 9 bases. CDR1 and CDR2 from the germline V gene are DFQATT and SNEGSKA (reference sequence). V lost 3 bases, J lost 1 base, and 8 bases stayed unmatched. The CDR3 contains 16 residues. In DNA, the CDR3 is TGCAGTGCTAGTTGGCGGGAGGGGATCGGCACAGATACGCAGTATTTT. Protein sequence: CSASWREGIGTDTQYF.

This chain uses TRBV3-1 (or the pseudogene TRBV3-2) with TRBJ1-2; D uncertain. CDR3 length: 14 amino acids. The germline V gene has CDR1 LGHDT and CDR2 YNNKEL (reference sequence). V shed 4 bases and J shed 6 bases, with 15 bases lying between them. This chain's CDR3 is CASSLSPGHNGYTF. CDR3 DNA: TGTGCCAGCAGCCTTTCCCCAGGCCATAATGGCTACACCTTC.

This sequence joins TRBV7-9 and TRBJ2-7, with D possibly matching TRBD1 (5 bases). Germline V lookup: CDR1 SEHNR, CDR2 FQNEAQ (reference sequence). The CDR3 consists of 16 residues. V was shortened by 1 base and J by 4 bases, with 17 bases between the two germline ends. The DNA of the CDR3 is TGTGCCAGCAGCTTAGGATCAGGGCCGTCAGTTTACGAGCAGTACTTC. Its translation is CASSLGSGPSVYEQYF.

The chain links TRBV7-9 to TRBJ1-2; 10 bases align to TRBD1. The CDR3 covers 16 residues. The V segment lost 3 bases and the J segment 7 bases; nucleotides outside the gene matches: 11. Germline CDR1 reads SEHNR; CDR2 reads FQNEAQ (reference sequence). This CDR3 reads CASSLTSGTGDGGYTF. DNA of the CDR3: TGTGCCAGCAGCTTGACCTCTGGGACAGGGGACGGTGGCTACACCTTC.

V is TRBV19 and J is TRBJ2-1; 13 bases are a match to TRBD2. The germline gives CDR1 LNHDA, CDR2 SQIVND (reference sequence). This CDR3 spans 19 amino acids. V shed 5 bases, J shed 4 bases, and the junction held 14 bases outside the gene matches. CDR3 DNA sequence: TGTGCCAGTAGTTTACCGGGACTAGCGGGAAGCTACCATTACAATGAGCAGTTCTTC. Encoded protein: CASSLPGLAGSYHYNEQFF.

The rearrangement links TRBV6-2 or TRBV6-3 to TRBJ2-1, with 9 bases that match TRBD1. CDR1 MNHEY and CDR2 SVGEGT come from the germline V gene. This CDR3 spans 15 amino acids. Unmatched junction bases numbered 8, after V lost 5 bases and J lost 6 bases. CDR3 residues: CASSPGTGQVNEQFF. The CDR3 nucleotides read TGTGCCAGCAGTCCCGGGACAGGGCAGGTCAATGAGCAGTTCTTC.

The rearrangement joins TRBV7-3 to TRBJ1-2, with 8 bases fitting TRBD1. V lost 5 bases, J lost 8 bases, and 7 bases stayed unmatched. Germline V gene sequence: CDR1 SGHTA, CDR2 FQGTGA. The CDR3 runs to 13 residues. CDR3 sequence: CASSGRGQKGYTF. Here the CDR3 DNA reads TGTGCCAGCAGCGGCAGGGGGCAAAAAGGCTACACCTTC. Looking up the rest from reference TRBV7-3 and TRBJ1-2 gives the full variable domain: GAGVSQTPSNKVTEKGKYVELRCDPISGHTALYWYRQSLGQGPEFLIYFQGTGAADDSGLPNDRFFAVRPEGSVSTLKIQRTERGDSAVYLCASSGRGQKGYTFGSGTRLTVV.